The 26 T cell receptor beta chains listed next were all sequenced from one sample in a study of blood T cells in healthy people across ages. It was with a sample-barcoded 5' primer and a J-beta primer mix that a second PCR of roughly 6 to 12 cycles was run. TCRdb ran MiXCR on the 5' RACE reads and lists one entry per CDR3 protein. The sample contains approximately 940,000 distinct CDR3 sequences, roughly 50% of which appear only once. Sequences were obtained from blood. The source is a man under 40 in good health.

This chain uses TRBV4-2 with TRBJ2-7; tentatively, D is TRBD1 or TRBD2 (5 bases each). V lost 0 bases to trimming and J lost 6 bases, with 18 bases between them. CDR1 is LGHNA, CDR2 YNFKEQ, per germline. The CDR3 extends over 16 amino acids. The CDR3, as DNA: TGTGCCAGCAGCCAAGAGATCCCCGAGGGGAGTGGCGAGCAGTACTTC. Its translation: CASSQEIPEGSGEQYF.

The CDR3 DNA reads as TGTGCCAGCAGCCCACGCGGGACCTTTAGCAATCAGCCCCAGCATTTT. The encoded protein is CASSPRGTFSNQPQHF. This chain links TRBV3-1 with TRBJ1-5; possible D gene TRBD1, 5 bases. This CDR3 is built from 16 residues. Germline CDR1 is LGHDT and CDR2 is YNNKEL (reference sequence). The ends were cut back, 4 bases at V and 0 bases at J, with 13 bases in the middle.

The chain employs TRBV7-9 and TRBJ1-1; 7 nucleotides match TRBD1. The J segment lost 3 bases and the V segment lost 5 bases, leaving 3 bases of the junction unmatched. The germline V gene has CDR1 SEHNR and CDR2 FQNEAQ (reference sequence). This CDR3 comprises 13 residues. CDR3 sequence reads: CASSPGQYTEAFF. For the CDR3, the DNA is TGTGCCAGCAGCCCGGGACAGTACACTGAAGCTTTCTTT.

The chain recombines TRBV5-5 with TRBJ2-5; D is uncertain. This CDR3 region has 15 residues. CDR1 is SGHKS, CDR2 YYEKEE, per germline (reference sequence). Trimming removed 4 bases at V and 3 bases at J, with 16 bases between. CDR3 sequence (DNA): TGTGCCAGCAGCCTCCCCTTCCCAGGCGAAGAGACCCAGTACTTC. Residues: CASSLPFPGEETQYF. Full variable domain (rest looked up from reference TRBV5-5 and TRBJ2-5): DAGVTQSPTHLIKTRGQQVTLRCSPISGHKSVSWYQQVLGQGPQFIFQYYEKEERGRGNFPDRFSARQFPNYSSELNVNALLLGDSALYLCASSLPFPGEETQYFGPGTRLLVL.

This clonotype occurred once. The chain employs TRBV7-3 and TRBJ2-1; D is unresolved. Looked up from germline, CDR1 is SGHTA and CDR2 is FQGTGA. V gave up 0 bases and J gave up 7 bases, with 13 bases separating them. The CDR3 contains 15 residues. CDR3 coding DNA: TGTGCCAGCAGCTTAACGCACGGATACGCGAATGAGCAGTTCTTC. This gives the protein CASSLTHGYANEQFF.

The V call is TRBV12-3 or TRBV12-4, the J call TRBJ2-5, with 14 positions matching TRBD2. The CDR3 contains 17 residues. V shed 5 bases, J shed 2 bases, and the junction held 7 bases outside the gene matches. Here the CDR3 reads CASSPRGTSGGQETQYF. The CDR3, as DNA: TGTGCCAGCAGTCCAAGAGGGACTAGCGGGGGACAAGAGACCCAGTACTTC.

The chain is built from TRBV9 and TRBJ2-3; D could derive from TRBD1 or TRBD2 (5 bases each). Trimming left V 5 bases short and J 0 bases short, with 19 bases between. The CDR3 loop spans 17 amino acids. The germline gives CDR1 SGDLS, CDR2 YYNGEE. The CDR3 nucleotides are TGTGCCAGCAGTGGTCTTGGGACCCTAGAAAGCACAGATACGCAGTATTTT. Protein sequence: CASSGLGTLESTDTQYF.

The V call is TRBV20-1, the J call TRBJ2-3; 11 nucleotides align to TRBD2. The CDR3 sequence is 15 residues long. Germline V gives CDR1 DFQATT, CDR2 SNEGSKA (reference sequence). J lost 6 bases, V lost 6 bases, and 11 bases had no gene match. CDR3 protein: CSAPIAGGRWDTQYF. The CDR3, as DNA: TGCAGTGCCCCCATAGCGGGGGGGAGATGGGATACGCAGTATTTT.

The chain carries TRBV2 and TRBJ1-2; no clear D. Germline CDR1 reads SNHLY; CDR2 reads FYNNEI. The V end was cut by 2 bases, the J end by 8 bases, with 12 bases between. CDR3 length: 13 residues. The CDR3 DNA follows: TGTGCCAGCAGTGAATTGGTGGGAGAAGGCTACACCTTC. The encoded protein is CASSELVGEGYTF. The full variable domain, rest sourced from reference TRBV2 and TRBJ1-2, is EPEVTQTPSHQVTQMGQEVILRCVPISNHLYFYWYRQILGQKVEFLVSFYNNEISEKSEIFDDQFSVERPDGSNFTLKIRSTKLEDSAMYFCASSELVGEGYTFGSGTRLTVV.

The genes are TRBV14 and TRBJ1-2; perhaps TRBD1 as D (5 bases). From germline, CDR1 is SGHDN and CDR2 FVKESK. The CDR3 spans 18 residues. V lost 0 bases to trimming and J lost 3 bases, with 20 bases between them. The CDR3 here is CASSQDPRTPNPYYGYTF. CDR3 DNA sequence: TGTGCCAGCAGCCAAGACCCTAGGACACCCAATCCCTACTATGGCTACACCTTC.

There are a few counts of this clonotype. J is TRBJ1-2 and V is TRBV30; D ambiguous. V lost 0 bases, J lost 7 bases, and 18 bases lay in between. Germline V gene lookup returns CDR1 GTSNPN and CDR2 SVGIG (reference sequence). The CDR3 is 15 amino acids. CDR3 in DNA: TGTGCCTGGAGTGTAGAGGCAGCATCATGGGGTGGCTACACCTTC. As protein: CAWSVEAASWGGYTF.

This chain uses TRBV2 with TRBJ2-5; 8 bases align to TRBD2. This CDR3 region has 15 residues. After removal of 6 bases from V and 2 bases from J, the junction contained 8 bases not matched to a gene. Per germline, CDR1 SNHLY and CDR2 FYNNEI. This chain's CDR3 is CASRRLAGGQETQYF. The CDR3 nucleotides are TGTGCCAGCAGACGCCTCGCGGGGGGTCAAGAGACCCAGTACTTC.

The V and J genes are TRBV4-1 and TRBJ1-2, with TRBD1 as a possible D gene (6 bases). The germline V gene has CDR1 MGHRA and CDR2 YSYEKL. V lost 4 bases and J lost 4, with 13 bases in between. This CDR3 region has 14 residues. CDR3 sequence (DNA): TGCGCCAGCAGCCTGCCGGACAGAAGCTATGGCTACACCTTC. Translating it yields CASSLPDRSYGYTF.

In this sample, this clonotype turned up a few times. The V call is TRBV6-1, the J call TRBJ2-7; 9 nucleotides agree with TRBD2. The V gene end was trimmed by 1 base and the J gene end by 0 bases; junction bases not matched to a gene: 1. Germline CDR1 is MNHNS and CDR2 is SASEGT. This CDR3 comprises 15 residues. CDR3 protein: CASSEERGDSYEQYF. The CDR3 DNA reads TGTGCCAGCAGTGAAGAGCGGGGGGACTCCTACGAGCAGTACTTC.

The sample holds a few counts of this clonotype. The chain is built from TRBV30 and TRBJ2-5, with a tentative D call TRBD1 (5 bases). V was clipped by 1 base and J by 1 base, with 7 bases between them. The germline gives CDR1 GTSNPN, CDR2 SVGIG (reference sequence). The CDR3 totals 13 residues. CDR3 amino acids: CAWSAGFQETQYF. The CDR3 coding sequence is TGTGCCTGGAGTGCAGGGTTCCAAGAGACCCAGTACTTC.

The CDR3 DNA reads as TGCGCCAGCAGCCAAGATAGCAGGGGGCTTACACCCCTCCACTTT. It yields the protein CASSQDSRGLTPLHF. The chain carries TRBV4-3 and TRBJ1-6; 8 positions match TRBD1. Germline V CDR1 and CDR2: LGHNA, YSLEER. V was clipped by 0 bases and J by 11 bases; unmatched bases: 6. The CDR3 extends over 15 amino acids.

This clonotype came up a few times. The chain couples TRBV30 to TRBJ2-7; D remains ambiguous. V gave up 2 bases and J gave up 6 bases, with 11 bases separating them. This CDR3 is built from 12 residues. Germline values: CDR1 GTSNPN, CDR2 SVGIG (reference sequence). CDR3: CAWSRAKTEQYF. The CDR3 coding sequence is TGTGCCTGGAGTCGCGCGAAGACCGAGCAGTACTTC.

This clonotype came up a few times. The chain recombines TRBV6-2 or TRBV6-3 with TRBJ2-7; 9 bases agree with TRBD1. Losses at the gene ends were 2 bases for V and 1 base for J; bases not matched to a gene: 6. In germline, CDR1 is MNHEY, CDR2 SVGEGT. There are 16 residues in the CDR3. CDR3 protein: CASSYEWTGVSYEQYF. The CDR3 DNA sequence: TGTGCCAGCAGTTACGAGTGGACAGGGGTTTCCTACGAGCAGTACTTC.

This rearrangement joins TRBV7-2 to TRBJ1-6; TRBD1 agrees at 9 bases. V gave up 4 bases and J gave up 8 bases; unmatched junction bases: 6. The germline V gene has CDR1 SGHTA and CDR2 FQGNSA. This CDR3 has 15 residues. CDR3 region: CASSSGTGRDSPLHF. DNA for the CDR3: TGTGCCAGCAGCTCTGGGACAGGGAGGGATTCACCCCTCCACTTT.

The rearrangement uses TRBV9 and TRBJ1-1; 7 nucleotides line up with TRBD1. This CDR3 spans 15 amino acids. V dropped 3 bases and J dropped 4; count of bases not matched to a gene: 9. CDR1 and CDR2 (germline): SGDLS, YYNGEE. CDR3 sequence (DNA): TGTGCCAGCAGCGCACCGGAGGGGGCCGGCACTGAAGCTTTCTTT. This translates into CASSAPEGAGTEAFF.

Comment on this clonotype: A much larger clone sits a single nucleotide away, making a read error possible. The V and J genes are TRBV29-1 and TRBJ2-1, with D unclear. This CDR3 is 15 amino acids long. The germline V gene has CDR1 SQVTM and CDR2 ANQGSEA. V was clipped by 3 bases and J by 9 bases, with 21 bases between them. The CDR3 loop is CSVDSRWGSSSEQFF. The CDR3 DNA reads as TGCAGCGTTGACTCCCGGTGGGGTTCATCCAGTGAGCAGTTCTTC.

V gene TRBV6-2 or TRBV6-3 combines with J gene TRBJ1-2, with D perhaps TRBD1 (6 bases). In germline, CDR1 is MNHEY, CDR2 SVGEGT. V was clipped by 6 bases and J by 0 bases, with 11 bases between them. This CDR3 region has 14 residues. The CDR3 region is CASSRTDPNYGYTF. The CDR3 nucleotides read TGTGCCAGCAGCCGGACAGATCCTAACTATGGCTACACCTTC.

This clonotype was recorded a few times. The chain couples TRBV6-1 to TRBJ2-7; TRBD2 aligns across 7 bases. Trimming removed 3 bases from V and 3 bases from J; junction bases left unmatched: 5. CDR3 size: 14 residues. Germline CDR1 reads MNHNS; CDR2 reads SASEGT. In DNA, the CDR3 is TGTGCCAGCAGTGAGGGGACTATACTCTACGAGCAGTACTTC. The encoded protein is CASSEGTILYEQYF.

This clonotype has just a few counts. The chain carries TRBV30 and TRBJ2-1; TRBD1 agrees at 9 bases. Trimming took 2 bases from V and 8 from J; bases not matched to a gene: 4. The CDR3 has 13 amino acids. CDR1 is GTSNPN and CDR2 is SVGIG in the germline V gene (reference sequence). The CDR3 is CAWSTGQGHEQFF. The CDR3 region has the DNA TGTGCCTGGAGTACCGGACAGGGGCATGAGCAGTTCTTC.

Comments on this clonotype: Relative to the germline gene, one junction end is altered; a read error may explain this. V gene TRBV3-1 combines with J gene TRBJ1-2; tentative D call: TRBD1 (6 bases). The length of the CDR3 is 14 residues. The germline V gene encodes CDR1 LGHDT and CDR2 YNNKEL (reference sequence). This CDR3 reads CVSSQDWGAKGYTF. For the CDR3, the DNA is TGTGTCAGCAGCCAAGATTGGGGGGCTAAGGGCTACACCTTC.

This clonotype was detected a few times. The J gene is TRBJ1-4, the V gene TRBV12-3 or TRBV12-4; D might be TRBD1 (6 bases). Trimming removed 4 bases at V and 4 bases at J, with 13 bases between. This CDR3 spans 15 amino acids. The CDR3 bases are TGTGCCAGCAGTTCCACAGGGTCCCTTAATGAAAAACTGTTTTTT. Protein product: CASSSTGSLNEKLFF.